This TCR beta chain was sequenced in a study of T cell responses to AZD1222 COVID-19 vaccine. V was pared by 3 bases and J by 9 bases, with 13 bases of the junction left unmatched. There are 16 residues in the CDR3. CDR1 is SGHDN and CDR2 is FVKESK in the germline V gene. Assay: immunoSEQ multiplex PCR; the TCRdb copy retains only in-frame clones and omits some. The sample gives 77,000 or so clones, 88% of which show up once; roughly a fifth is in the top ten. This material consisted of peripheral blood, taken on day 0 of AZD1222 vaccination. The sequence derives from an adult in good health. The chain combines TRBV14 with TRBJ2-1, with TRBD1 identical over 8 bases. CDR3 nucleotides: TGTGCCAGCAGCCATCCCGACAGGGGAAGTATTGGTGAGCAGTTCTTC. Amino acids: CASSHPDRGSIGEQFF.